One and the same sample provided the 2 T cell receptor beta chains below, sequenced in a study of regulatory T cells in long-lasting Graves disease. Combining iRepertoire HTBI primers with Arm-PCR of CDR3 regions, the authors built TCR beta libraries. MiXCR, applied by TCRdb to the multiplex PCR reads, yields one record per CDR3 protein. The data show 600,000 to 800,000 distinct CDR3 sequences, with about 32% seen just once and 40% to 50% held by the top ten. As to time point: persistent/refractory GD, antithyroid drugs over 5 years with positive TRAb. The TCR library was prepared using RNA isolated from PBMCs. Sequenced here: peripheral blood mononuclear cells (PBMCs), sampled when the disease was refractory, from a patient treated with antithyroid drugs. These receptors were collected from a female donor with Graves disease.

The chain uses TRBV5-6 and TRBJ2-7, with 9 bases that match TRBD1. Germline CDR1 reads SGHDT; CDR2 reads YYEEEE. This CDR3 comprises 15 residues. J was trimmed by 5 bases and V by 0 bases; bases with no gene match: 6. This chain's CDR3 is CASSLGTGVSNEQYF. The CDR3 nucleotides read TGTGCCAGCAGCTTGGGGACAGGGGTTTCCAACGAGCAGTACTTC.

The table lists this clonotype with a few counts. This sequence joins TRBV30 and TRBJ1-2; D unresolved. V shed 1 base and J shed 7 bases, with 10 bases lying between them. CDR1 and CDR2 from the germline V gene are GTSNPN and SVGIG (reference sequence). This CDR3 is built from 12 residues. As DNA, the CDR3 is TGTGCCTGGAGTGCTGACTGGTCTGGCTACACCTTC. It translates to CAWSADWSGYTF. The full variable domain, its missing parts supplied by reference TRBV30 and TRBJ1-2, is SQTIHQWPATLVQPVGSPLSLECTVEGTSNPNLYWYRQAAGRGLQLLFYSVGIGQISSEVPQNLSASRPQDRQFILSSKKLLLSDSGFYLCAWSADWSGYTFGSGTRLTVV.